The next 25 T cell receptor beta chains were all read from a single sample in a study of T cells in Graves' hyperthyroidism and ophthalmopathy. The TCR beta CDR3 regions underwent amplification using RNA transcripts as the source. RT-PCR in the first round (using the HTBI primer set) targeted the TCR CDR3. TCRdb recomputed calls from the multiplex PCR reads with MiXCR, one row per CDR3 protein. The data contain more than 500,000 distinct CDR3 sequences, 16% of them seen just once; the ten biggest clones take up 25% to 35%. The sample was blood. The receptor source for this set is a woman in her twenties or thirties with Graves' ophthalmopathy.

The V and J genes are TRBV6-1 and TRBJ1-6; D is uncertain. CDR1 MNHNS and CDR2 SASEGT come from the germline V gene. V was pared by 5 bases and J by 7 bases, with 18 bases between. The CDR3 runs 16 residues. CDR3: CASSPRTALENSPLHF. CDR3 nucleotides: TGTGCCAGCAGTCCCAGGACGGCTCTAGAGAATTCACCCCTCCACTTT.

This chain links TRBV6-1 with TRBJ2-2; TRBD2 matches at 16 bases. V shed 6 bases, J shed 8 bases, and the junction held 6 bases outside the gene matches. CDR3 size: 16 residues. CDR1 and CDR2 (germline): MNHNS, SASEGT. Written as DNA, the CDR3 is TGTGCCAGCAGGGGACTAGCGGGAGGGTCGGCGGGGGAGCTGTTTTTT. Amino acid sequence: CASRGLAGGSAGELFF.

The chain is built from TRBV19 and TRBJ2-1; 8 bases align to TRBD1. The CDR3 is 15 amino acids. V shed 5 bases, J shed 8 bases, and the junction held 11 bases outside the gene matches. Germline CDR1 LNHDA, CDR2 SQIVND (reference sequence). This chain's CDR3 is CASSAPQGAVDEQFF. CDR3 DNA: TGTGCCAGTAGTGCACCCCAGGGGGCAGTCGATGAGCAGTTCTTC.

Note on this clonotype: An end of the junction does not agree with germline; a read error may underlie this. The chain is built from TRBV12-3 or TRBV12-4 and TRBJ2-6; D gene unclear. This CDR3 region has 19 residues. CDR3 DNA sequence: TGTGCCAGCAGTTTAAAAGGAACAGCAAGATACTCTGGGGTCAACGTCCTGACTTTC. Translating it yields CASSLKGTARYSGVNVLTF.

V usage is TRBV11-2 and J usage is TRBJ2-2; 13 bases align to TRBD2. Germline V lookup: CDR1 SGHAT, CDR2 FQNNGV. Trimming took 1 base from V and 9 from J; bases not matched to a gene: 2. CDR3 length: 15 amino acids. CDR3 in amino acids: CASSLGLAGGRELFF. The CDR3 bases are TGTGCCAGCAGCTTAGGACTAGCGGGAGGCCGGGAGCTGTTTTTT. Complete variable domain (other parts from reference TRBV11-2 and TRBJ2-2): EAGVAQSPRYKIIEKRQSVAFWCNPISGHATLYWYQQILGQGPKLLIQFQNNGVVDDSQLPKDRFSAERLKGVDSTLKIQPAKLEDSAVYLCASSLGLAGGRELFFGEGSRLTVL.

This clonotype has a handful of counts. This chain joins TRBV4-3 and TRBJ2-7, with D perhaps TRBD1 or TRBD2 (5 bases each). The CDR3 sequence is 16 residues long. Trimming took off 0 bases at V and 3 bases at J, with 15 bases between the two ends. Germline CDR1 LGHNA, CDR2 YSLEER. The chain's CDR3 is CASSQEVGDPYYEQYF. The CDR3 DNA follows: TGCGCCAGCAGCCAAGAAGTGGGGGACCCCTACTACGAGCAGTACTTC.

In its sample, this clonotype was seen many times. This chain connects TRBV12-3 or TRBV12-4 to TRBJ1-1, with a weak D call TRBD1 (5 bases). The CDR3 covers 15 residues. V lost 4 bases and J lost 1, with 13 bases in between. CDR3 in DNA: TGTGCCAGCAGTTCCCCGGGACGGCCGAACACTGAAGCTTTCTTT. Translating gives CASSSPGRPNTEAFF.

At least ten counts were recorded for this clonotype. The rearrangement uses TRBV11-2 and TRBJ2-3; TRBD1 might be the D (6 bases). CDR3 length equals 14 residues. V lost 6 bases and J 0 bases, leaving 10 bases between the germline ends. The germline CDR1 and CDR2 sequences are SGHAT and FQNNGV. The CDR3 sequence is CASRKTGSTDTQYF. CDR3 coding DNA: TGTGCCAGCAGAAAAACAGGGAGCACAGATACGCAGTATTTT. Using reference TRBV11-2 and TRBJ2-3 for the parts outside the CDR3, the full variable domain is EAGVAQSPRYKIIEKRQSVAFWCNPISGHATLYWYQQILGQGPKLLIQFQNNGVVDDSQLPKDRFSAERLKGVDSTLKIQPAKLEDSAVYLCASRKTGSTDTQYFGPGTRLTVL.

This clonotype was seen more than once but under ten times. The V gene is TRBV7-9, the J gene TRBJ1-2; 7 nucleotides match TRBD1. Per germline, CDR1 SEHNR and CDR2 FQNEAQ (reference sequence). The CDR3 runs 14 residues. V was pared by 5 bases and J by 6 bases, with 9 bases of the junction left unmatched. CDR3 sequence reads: CASSPDREMDGYTF. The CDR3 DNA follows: TGTGCCAGCAGCCCCGACAGGGAGATGGATGGCTACACCTTC. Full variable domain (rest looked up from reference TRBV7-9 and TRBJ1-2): DTGVSQNPRHKITKRGQNVTFRCDPISEHNRLYWYRQTLGQGPEFLTYFQNEAQLEKSRLLSDRFSAERPKGSFSTLEIQRTEQGDSAMYLCASSPDREMDGYTFGSGTRLTVV.

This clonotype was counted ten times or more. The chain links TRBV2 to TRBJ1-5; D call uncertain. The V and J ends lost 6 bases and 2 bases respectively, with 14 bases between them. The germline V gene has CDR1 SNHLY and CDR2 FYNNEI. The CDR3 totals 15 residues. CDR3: CASRREGVGNQPQHF. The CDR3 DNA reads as TGTGCCAGCAGGCGGGAGGGTGTCGGCAATCAGCCCCAGCATTTT.

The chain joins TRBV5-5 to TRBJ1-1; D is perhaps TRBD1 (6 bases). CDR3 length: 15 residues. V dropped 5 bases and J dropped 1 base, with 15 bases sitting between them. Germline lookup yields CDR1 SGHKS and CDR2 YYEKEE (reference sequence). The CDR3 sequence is CASSLLKQGNTEAFF. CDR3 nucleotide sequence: TGTGCCAGCAGTCTCCTAAAACAGGGGAACACTGAAGCTTTCTTT.

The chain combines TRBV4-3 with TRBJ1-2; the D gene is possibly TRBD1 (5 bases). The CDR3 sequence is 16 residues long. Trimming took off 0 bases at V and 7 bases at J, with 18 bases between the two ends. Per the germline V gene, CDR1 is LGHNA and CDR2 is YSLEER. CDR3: CASSQERQLGVFGYTF. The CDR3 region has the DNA TGCGCCAGCAGCCAAGAAAGACAGCTCGGGGTCTTTGGCTACACCTTC.

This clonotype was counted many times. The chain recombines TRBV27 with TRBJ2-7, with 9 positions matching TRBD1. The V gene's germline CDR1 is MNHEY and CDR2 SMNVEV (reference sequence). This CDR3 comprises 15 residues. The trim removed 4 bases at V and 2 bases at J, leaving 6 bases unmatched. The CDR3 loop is CASSSWDRVAYEQYF. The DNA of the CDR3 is TGTGCCAGCAGTTCGTGGGACAGGGTGGCCTACGAGCAGTACTTC.

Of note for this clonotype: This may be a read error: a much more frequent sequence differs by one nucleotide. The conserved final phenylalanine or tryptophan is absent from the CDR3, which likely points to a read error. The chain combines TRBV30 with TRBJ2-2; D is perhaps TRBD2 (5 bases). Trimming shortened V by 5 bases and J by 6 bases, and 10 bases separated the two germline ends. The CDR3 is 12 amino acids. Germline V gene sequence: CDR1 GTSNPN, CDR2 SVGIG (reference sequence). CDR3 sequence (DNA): TGTGCCTGGGGGCTCGGGGCCGGGGAGCTGTTTCTT. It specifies CAWGLGAGELFL.

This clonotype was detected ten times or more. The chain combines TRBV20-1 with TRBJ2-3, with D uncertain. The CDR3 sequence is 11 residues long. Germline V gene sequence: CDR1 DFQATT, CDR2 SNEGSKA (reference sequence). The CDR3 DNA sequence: TGCAGCCCTAAGGAGACAGATACGCAGTATTTT. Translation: CSPKETDTQYF.

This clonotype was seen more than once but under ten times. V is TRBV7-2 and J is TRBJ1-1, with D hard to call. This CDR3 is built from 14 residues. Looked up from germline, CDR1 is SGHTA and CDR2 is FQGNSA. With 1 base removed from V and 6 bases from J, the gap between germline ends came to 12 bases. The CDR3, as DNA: TGTGCCAGCAGCTTAGTAGTGGGAAGGGCTGAAGCTTTCTTT. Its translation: CASSLVVGRAEAFF.

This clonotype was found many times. The CDR3 is CASSEYGTGNEQYF. Here the CDR3 DNA reads TGTGCCAGCAGTGAATATGGGACAGGGAACGAGCAGTACTTC. The chain links TRBV6-1 to TRBJ2-7; 9 bases line up with TRBD1. The CDR3 length is 14 residues. Germline V gene sequence: CDR1 MNHNS, CDR2 SASEGT. J lost 5 bases, V lost 2 bases, and 4 bases had no gene match.

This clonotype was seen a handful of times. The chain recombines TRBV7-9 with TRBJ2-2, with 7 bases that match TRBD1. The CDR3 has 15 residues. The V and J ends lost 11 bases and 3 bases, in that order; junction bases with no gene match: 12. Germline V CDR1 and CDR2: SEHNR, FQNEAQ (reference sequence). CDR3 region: CAGNLDRVDTGELFF. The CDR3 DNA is TGTGCCGGCAACCTCGACAGGGTGGACACCGGGGAGCTGTTTTTT.

CDR3 in amino acids: CASSPRTGGVEQFF. CDR3 DNA: TGTGCCAGCAGCCCCCGGACAGGGGGAGTTGAGCAGTTCTTC. The chain uses TRBV7-3 and TRBJ2-1; 10 positions match TRBD1. Losses at the gene ends were 5 bases for V and 9 bases for J; bases not matched to a gene: 7. The CDR3 contains 14 residues. Germline CDR1 reads SGHTA; CDR2 reads FQGTGA. The full variable domain, completed using reference TRBV7-3 and TRBJ2-1, is GAGVSQTPSNKVTEKGKYVELRCDPISGHTALYWYRQSLGQGPEFLIYFQGTGAADDSGLPNDRFFAVRPEGSVSTLKIQRTERGDSAVYLCASSPRTGGVEQFFGPGTRLTVL.

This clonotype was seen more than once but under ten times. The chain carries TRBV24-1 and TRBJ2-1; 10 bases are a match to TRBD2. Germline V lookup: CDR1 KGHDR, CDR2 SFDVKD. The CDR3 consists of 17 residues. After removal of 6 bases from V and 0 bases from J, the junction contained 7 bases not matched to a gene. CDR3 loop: CATSRLAGATSYNEQFF. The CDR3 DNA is TGTGCCACCAGTCGGCTAGCGGGAGCCACCTCCTACAATGAGCAGTTCTTC.

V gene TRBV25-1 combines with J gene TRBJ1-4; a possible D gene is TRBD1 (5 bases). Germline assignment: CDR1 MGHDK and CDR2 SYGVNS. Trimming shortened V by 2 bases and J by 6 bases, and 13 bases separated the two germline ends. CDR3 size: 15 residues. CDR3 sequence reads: CASSERWRGDEKLFF. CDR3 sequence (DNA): TGTGCCAGCAGTGAACGGTGGAGGGGCGATGAAAAACTGTTTTTT. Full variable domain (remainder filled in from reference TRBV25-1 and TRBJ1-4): EADIYQTPRYLVIGTGKKITLECSQTMGHDKMYWYQQDPGMELHLIHYSYGVNSTEKGDLSSESTVSRIRTEHFPLTLESARPSHTSQYLCASSERWRGDEKLFFGSGTQLSVL.

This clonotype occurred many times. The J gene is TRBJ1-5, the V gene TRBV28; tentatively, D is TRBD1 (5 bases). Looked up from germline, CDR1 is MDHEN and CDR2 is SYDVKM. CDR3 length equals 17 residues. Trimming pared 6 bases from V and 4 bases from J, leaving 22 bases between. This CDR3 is CASSQGPGLKGNQPQHF. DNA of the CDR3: TGTGCCAGCAGCCAGGGACCGGGGCTCAAGGGGAATCAGCCCCAGCATTTT.

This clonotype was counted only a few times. The CDR3 region has the DNA TGCAGTGCTAGCTCCTCACCCGGGGAGCTGTTTTTT. This sequence encodes CSASSSPGELFF. J is TRBJ2-2 and V is TRBV20-1; D gene ambiguous. Germline V gives CDR1 DFQATT, CDR2 SNEGSKA (reference sequence). Trimming stripped 3 bases from V and 6 bases from J, with 8 bases between. The CDR3 runs to 12 residues.

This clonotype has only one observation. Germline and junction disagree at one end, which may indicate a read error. For the CDR3, the DNA is TGTGTCAGCAGCCCCGACAGGAGCTCTGGAAACACCATATATTTT. As protein: CVSSPDRSSGNTIYF. The chain employs TRBV7-9 and TRBJ1-3, with a weak D call TRBD1 (6 bases). From germline, CDR1 is SEHNR and CDR2 FQNEAQ (reference sequence). This CDR3 is built from 15 residues.

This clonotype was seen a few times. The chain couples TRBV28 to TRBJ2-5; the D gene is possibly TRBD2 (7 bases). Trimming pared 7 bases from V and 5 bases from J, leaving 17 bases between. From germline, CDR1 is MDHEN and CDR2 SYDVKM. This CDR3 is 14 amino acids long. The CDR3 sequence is CASMSGGNPETQYF. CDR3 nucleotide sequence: TGTGCCAGCATGTCGGGGGGCAACCCGGAGACCCAGTACTTC.